This T cell receptor beta chain appears in the sequencing data of a study of blood T cells in healthy people across ages. Whole-study context: About one barcoded TCR beta cDNA was captured per two T cells. Findings and caveats of the study: The study found TCR beta diversity correlated strongly with naive T cell percentage. CMV status of donors was unknown, possibly confounding expanded clonotype changes. Significant beta diversity loss was already apparent by age approximately 38, declining roughly linearly.

This clonotype was seen many times. The antigen is not known. The V and J ends lost 6 bases and 8 bases respectively, with 13 bases between them. CDR1 and CDR2 from the germline V gene are MNHNY and SVGAGI (reference sequence). The CDR3 consists of 13 residues. Combining a sample-barcoded 5' primer with a J-beta primer mix, a second PCR ran for about 6 to 12 cycles. TCRdb used MiXCR to reprocess the 5' RACE reads, holding one entry per CDR3 protein. The data hold approximately 360,000 distinct CDR3 sequences, with approximately 47% observed a single time. The V call is TRBV6-6, the J call TRBJ1-4; maybe TRBD1 (5 bases). The TCR sequence derives from a man in his fifties or sixties in good health. Sequencing was done on a sample of blood. The CDR3 DNA sequence: TGTGCCAGCAGCCGGGACCTAGGGGAAAAACTGTTTTTT. Amino acids: CASSRDLGEKLFF.